The source of this TCR beta chain is a study of vaccination and CD4 T cells after COVID-19. Study context: Each individual in the study obtained two doses of BNT162b2 or mRNA-1273 vaccine.

CD4+ T cells that had been cultured provided DNA sequenced with the Oncomine TCR Beta short-read assay. TCRdb reprocessed the PCR reads via MiXCR and lists one record per CDR3 protein. In the table there are about 20,000 distinct CDR3 sequences, roughly 47% of which are singletons. The germline V gene encodes CDR1 MNHNS and CDR2 SASEGT. This CDR3 region has 16 residues. V was shortened by 2 bases and J by 0 bases, with 12 bases between the two germline ends. Treatment here: approximately 10-day PBMC culture with coronavirus spike peptide pools or control peptides (ViraFEST assay). This clonotype was detected a few times. Its target is unknown.

The chain has TRBV6-1 and TRBJ2-3, with D possibly TRBD1 on 5 matching bases. The clonotype originates from a human donor who had recovered from COVID-19. Sequencing used CD4+ T cells from blood, cultured in vitro. The CDR3 DNA reads TGTGCCAGCAGTGAACAAGGGGATTCTAGCACAGATACGCAGTATTTT. This encodes CASSEQGDSSTDTQYF.